The 27 T cell receptor beta chains given below trace back to one sample, sequenced in a study of blood T cell repertoires in COVID-19. TCRdb's table, derived via immunoSEQ multiplex PCR, lists solely in-frame clones and lacks some. The data contain about 190,000 clones, roughly nine tenths of them singletons. Sequenced: peripheral blood. These receptors all come from a man aged 35 to 55 with acute or convalescent COVID-19.

This clone was found a few times. The chain couples TRBV28 to TRBJ2-5; D remains ambiguous. Trimming shortened V by 6 bases and J by 2 bases, and 13 bases separated the two germline ends. The CDR3 extends over 14 amino acids. Germline lookup yields CDR1 MDHEN and CDR2 SYDVKM. The CDR3 spells CASSLPHGQETQYF. In nucleotides, the CDR3 is TGTGCCAGCAGCCTTCCCCACGGTCAAGAGACCCAGTACTTC.

CDR3 DNA: TGTGCCAGCAGCCGGTGGGGCGCGGAAGGAAACACCATATATTTT. It translates to CASSRWGAEGNTIYF. The chain employs TRBV5-6 and TRBJ1-3; D may be TRBD1 (5 bases). The CDR3 length is 15 residues. Germline CDR1 SGHDT, CDR2 YYEEEE. Trimming removed 4 bases from V and 4 bases from J, with 15 bases in between.

The genes are TRBV7-3 and TRBJ2-1, with D tentatively TRBD2 (7 bases). Trimming stripped 5 bases from V and 5 bases from J, with 16 bases between. Germline V gene sequence: CDR1 SGHTA, CDR2 FQGTGA. This CDR3 region has 15 residues. The CDR3 nucleotides read TGTGCCAGCAGCCCGTCCGGGGGGCGTGACAATGAGCAGTTCTTC. This gives the protein CASSPSGGRDNEQFF.

This chain joins TRBV14 and TRBJ2-7; perhaps TRBD2 as D (5 bases). Germline CDR1 reads SGHDN; CDR2 reads FVKESK. The CDR3 has 16 amino acids. V lost 2 bases to trimming and J lost 0 bases, with 14 bases between them. The CDR3 sequence is CASSQNDGVFSYEQYF. CDR3 DNA sequence: TGTGCCAGCAGCCAAAACGACGGGGTTTTCTCCTACGAGCAGTACTTC.

The chain recombines TRBV12-3 or TRBV12-4 with TRBJ1-1; 8 bases fit TRBD1. V shed 11 bases, J shed 3 bases, and the junction held 8 bases outside the gene matches. The CDR3 loop spans 13 amino acids. The CDR3 DNA follows: TGTGCCGGTCGGACAGGGACTTACACTGAAGCTTTCTTT. Protein: CAGRTGTYTEAFF.

This chain joins TRBV3-1 (or the pseudogene TRBV3-2) and TRBJ2-7; D gene unclear. Germline lookup yields CDR1 LGHDT and CDR2 YNNKEL (reference sequence). This CDR3 comprises 12 residues. Deletions cut 0 bases from V and 3 bases from J, with 3 bases between. The CDR3 DNA is TGTGCCAGCAGCCAAGACCGCTACGAGCAGTACTTC. This codes for CASSQDRYEQYF.

The rearrangement links TRBV4-1 to TRBJ1-3; perhaps TRBD1 as D (5 bases). CDR1 and CDR2 from the germline V gene are MGHRA and YSYEKL. CDR3 length equals 16 residues. Between the trimmed V and J ends, which lost 4 bases and 0 bases, there was a span of 13 bases. The CDR3 DNA reads as TGCGCCAGCAGCCTGACAGACGCTAACTCTGGAAACACCATATATTTT. Its translation: CASSLTDANSGNTIYF.

V usage is TRBV25-1 and J usage is TRBJ2-2, with 7 bases fitting TRBD1. The CDR3 spans 16 residues. Per the germline V gene, CDR1 is MGHDK and CDR2 is SYGVNS. The V and J ends lost 3 bases and 4 bases, in that order; junction bases with no gene match: 8. The CDR3 loop reads CASSDPRQGLTGELFF. The CDR3 region has the DNA TGTGCCAGCAGTGACCCCCGACAGGGTCTCACCGGGGAGCTGTTTTTT.

A remark on this clone: This specimen includes other DNA sequences encoding the same CDR3. The rearrangement links TRBV9 to TRBJ1-5; D uncertain. The CDR3 covers 15 residues. The V end lost 0 bases, the J end lost 0 bases, and 7 bases lay between the germline ends. In germline, CDR1 is SGDLS, CDR2 YYNGEE. CDR3 coding DNA: TGTGCCAGCAGCGTAGATGGCAGTAGCAATCAGCCCCAGCATTTT. This codes for CASSVDGSSNQPQHF.

This clone is a singleton in its sample. The chain links TRBV10-3 to TRBJ2-7, with 11 bases that match TRBD1. This CDR3 is built from 14 residues. After removal of 7 bases from V and 4 bases from J, the junction contained 6 bases not matched to a gene. Germline CDR1 ENHRY, CDR2 SYGVKD. CDR3 amino acids: CAIMGQGVKYEQYF. In DNA form, the CDR3 reads TGTGCCATCATGGGACAGGGGGTTAAGTACGAGCAGTACTTC.

V and J are TRBV15 and TRBJ1-4; tentatively, D is TRBD1 (6 bases). Trimming stripped 0 bases from V and 2 bases from J, with 16 bases between. This CDR3 has 18 amino acids. Germline-derived CDR1 and CDR2 are LNHNV and YYDKDF (reference sequence). Here the CDR3 reads CATSRDRGGPGTNEKLFF. CDR3 nucleotide sequence: TGTGCCACCAGCAGAGATCGGGGGGGGCCGGGCACTAATGAAAAACTGTTTTTT.

This clone has just one count. V and J are TRBV27 and TRBJ1-1, with TRBD1 as a possible D gene (6 bases). CDR1 MNHEY and CDR2 SMNVEV come from the germline V gene (reference sequence). V was trimmed by 3 bases and J by 5 bases, leaving 13 bases between them. The CDR3 runs 14 residues. The CDR3 is CASSLLGGRTEAFF. CDR3 in DNA: TGTGCCAGCAGTTTGTTAGGGGGTCGGACTGAAGCTTTCTTT.

The rearrangement links TRBV6-5 to TRBJ1-2; D is unresolved. Trimming took off 6 bases at V and 0 bases at J, with 14 bases between the two ends. Germline V CDR1 and CDR2: MNHEY, SVGAGI. The CDR3 runs 15 residues. The CDR3 reads CASRVIGASNYGYTF. The CDR3 region has the DNA TGTGCCAGCAGGGTTATCGGAGCCTCTAACTATGGCTACACCTTC.

CDR3 in amino acids: CASSVKTGGTGELFF. CDR3 nucleotides: TGTGCCAGCAGTGTTAAGACAGGAGGCACCGGGGAGCTGTTTTTT. V gene TRBV6-4 combines with J gene TRBJ2-2; possibly TRBD1 for D (6 bases). In germline, CDR1 is MRHNA, CDR2 SNTAGT. V dropped 4 bases and J dropped 4 bases, with 13 bases sitting between them. CDR3 length: 15 residues.

The sample holds a few counts of this clone. The rearrangement uses TRBV5-1 and TRBJ1-1, with D maybe TRBD1 (5 bases). CDR1 and CDR2 (germline): SGHRS, YFSETQ. This CDR3 spans 14 amino acids. V dropped 4 bases and J dropped 0 bases, with 10 bases sitting between them. Written as DNA, the CDR3 is TGCGCCAGCAGCCGGACAACAATGAACACTGAAGCTTTCTTT. It translates to CASSRTTMNTEAFF. Looking up the rest from reference TRBV5-1 and TRBJ1-1 gives the full variable domain: KAGVTQTPRYLIKTRGQQVTLSCSPISGHRSVSWYQQTPGQGLQFLFEYFSETQRNKGNFPGRFSGRQFSNSRSEMNVSTLELGDSALYLCASSRTTMNTEAFFGQGTRLTVV.

J is TRBJ2-7 and V is TRBV5-5; the match to TRBD1 covers 8 bases. The V segment lost 4 bases and the J segment 3 bases; nucleotides outside the gene matches: 12. Germline V gives CDR1 SGHKS, CDR2 YYEKEE (reference sequence). The CDR3 has 16 residues. CDR3: CASSLNPDRVRYEQYF. DNA of the CDR3: TGTGCCAGCAGCCTAAATCCGGACAGGGTACGCTACGAGCAGTACTTC.

In this sample, this clone turned up once. The V call is TRBV10-3, the J call TRBJ2-5, with 15 nucleotides matching TRBD2. This CDR3 comprises 17 residues. Germline assignment: CDR1 ENHRY and CDR2 SYGVKD. The trim removed 0 bases at V and 2 bases at J, leaving 1 base unmatched. CDR3: CAISESGLAGGQETQYF. CDR3 coding DNA: TGTGCCATCAGTGAGTCGGGACTAGCGGGGGGTCAAGAGACCCAGTACTTC.

This clone was observed a single time. This chain links TRBV5-1 with TRBJ1-4, with 7 bases matching TRBD1. This CDR3 region has 15 residues. With V trimmed by 4 bases and J by 3 bases, 6 bases remained unmatched. Germline-derived CDR1 and CDR2 are SGHRS and YFSETQ. This chain's CDR3 is CASSPLGQANEKLFF. The CDR3 DNA reads as TGCGCCAGCAGCCCCCTCGGACAGGCTAATGAAAAACTGTTTTTT.

The count of this clone is one. The chain combines TRBV25-1 with TRBJ1-1, with 8 bases lining up with TRBD1. This CDR3 region has 14 residues. Per germline, CDR1 MGHDK and CDR2 SYGVNS. V trimming: 4 bases; J trimming: 10 bases; junction bases outside the gene matches: 11. The CDR3 sequence is CASSGAGGPAGAFF. CDR3 nucleotide sequence: TGTGCCAGCAGTGGCGCAGGGGGCCCAGCGGGAGCTTTCTTT.

This rearrangement joins TRBV12-3 or TRBV12-4 to TRBJ2-3; unclear D gene. Deletions cut 3 bases from V and 4 bases from J, with 8 bases between. The CDR3 covers 13 residues. The CDR3 here is CASSFSGPDTQYF. The CDR3, as DNA: TGTGCCAGCAGTTTTAGTGGGCCAGATACGCAGTATTTT.

This clone was seen only once. J is TRBJ2-1 and V is TRBV11-2; 9 bases map to TRBD2. The CDR3 is 14 amino acids. Germline assignment: CDR1 SGHAT and CDR2 FQNNGV. With 5 bases clipped from V and 3 bases from J, the junction kept 2 bases outside the gene matches. For the CDR3, the DNA is TGTGCCAGCAGCGCGGGGGGGTTCTACAATGAGCAGTTCTTC. Translated: CASSAGGFYNEQFF.

This chain links TRBV27 with TRBJ2-7, with D hard to call. This CDR3 is built from 14 residues. The V end was cut by 6 bases, the J end by 3 bases, with 15 bases between. Germline-derived CDR1 and CDR2 are MNHEY and SMNVEV (reference sequence). This CDR3 is CASRSTGFYYEQYF. The CDR3 coding sequence is TGTGCCAGCAGATCCACCGGGTTCTACTACGAGCAGTACTTC.

This sequence joins TRBV7-9 and TRBJ1-4; 7 bases line up with TRBD1. The germline gives CDR1 SEHNR, CDR2 FQNEAQ (reference sequence). This CDR3 is 17 amino acids long. V lost 5 bases and J lost 8; bases outside the gene matches: 17. This chain's CDR3 is CASSHGPGKGAEEKLFF. The CDR3, as DNA: TGTGCCAGCAGCCACGGACCGGGGAAGGGGGCGGAGGAAAAACTGTTTTTT.

The genes are TRBV5-7 and TRBJ2-1; D is possibly TRBD2 (6 bases). TRBV5-7 is an ORF, with its function uncertain. There are 16 residues in the CDR3. V shed 0 bases and J shed 5 bases, with 15 bases lying between them. The CDR3 DNA reads TGTGCCAGCAGCTTGGCCGGAGGGGCTGTGGACAATGAGCAGTTCTTC. It is translated as CASSLAGGAVDNEQFF.

The sample holds one count of this clone. The J gene is TRBJ2-7, the V gene TRBV23-1, with TRBD1 matching 7 bases. TRBV23-1 is placed among ORFs of uncertain function. The CDR3 has 18 residues. Losses at the gene ends were 0 bases for V and 3 bases for J; bases not matched to a gene: 14. The CDR3 sequence is CASSQSTAPGQSYYEQYF. In DNA, the CDR3 is TGCGCCAGCAGTCAATCGACGGCCCCGGGACAGTCCTACTACGAGCAGTACTTC.

The V gene is TRBV28, the J gene TRBJ2-1; tentatively, D is TRBD2 (6 bases). The germline gives CDR1 MDHEN, CDR2 SYDVKM. The CDR3 is made up of 12 amino acids. The CDR3 protein is CSSGGSYNEQFF. In DNA form, the CDR3 reads TGTTCCTCCGGGGGCTCCTACAATGAGCAGTTCTTC.

The V gene is TRBV2, the J gene TRBJ1-4, with D perhaps matching TRBD1 (5 bases). Germline V CDR1 and CDR2: SNHLY, FYNNEI. The CDR3 runs to 14 residues. Trimming stripped 9 bases from V and 7 bases from J, with 18 bases between. The CDR3 loop is CASMWGVGTEKLFF. The CDR3 nucleotides read TGTGCCAGTATGTGGGGCGTTGGAACTGAAAAACTGTTTTTT.